This T cell receptor beta chain was captured by sequencing in a study of patients and donors after allogeneic stem cell transplantation. Trimming removed 2 bases from V and 3 bases from J; junction bases left unmatched: 5. CDR3 size: 15 residues. Germline CDR1 and CDR2: SGHRS and YFSETQ. Each CDR3 protein is one row after TCRdb ran MiXCR on the RT-PCR reads. The sample holds about 150,000 distinct CDR3 sequences, over 35% seen once. The sequencing input was blood, either unsorted or a sorted T cell fraction (not recorded which). The J gene is TRBJ2-3, the V gene TRBV5-1; TRBD2 agrees at 8 bases. The receptor was isolated from a human donor who was either an allogeneic HSCT recipient or a stem cell or donor lymphocyte infusion donor (not recorded which). It is not recorded whose cells these are; they may come from a transplant donor. CDR3 nucleotides: TGCGCCAGCAGCTTCCCGGGGGGGCTGACAGATACGCAGTATTTT. Amino acids: CASSFPGGLTDTQYF.